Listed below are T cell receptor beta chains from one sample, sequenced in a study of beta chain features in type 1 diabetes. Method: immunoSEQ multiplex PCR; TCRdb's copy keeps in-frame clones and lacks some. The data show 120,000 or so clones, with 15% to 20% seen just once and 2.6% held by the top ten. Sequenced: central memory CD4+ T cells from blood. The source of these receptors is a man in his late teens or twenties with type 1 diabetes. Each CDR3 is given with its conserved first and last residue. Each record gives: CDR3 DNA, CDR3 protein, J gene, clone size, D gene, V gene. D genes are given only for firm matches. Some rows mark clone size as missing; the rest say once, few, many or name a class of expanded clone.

CDR3nt: TGTGCCTGGAGCATGACAGATACGCAGTATTTT
CDR3aa: CAWSMTDTQYF
j_gene: TRBJ2-3
abundance: few
d_gene: .
v_gene: TRBV30

CDR3nt: TGTGCCTGGAGTGGACAGGGCCCCTACGAGCAGTACTTC
CDR3aa: CAWSGQGPYEQYF
j_gene: TRBJ2-7
abundance: few
d_gene: TRBD1
v_gene: TRBV30

CDR3nt: TGTGCCAGCAGCAATCCCCGGGAAGGCGGCCCTACGGAGACCCAGTACTTC
CDR3aa: CASSNPREGGPTETQYF
j_gene: TRBJ2-5
abundance: .
d_gene: .
v_gene: TRBV21-1

CDR3nt: TGCAGCGTGGGGACTAGCAACGAGCAGTACTTC
CDR3aa: CSVGTSNEQYF
j_gene: TRBJ2-7
abundance: .
d_gene: TRBD2
v_gene: TRBV29-1

CDR3nt: TGTGCCAGTAGTTCTCGCACAGATACGCAGTATTTT
CDR3aa: CASSSRTDTQYF
j_gene: TRBJ2-3
abundance: .
d_gene: .
v_gene: TRBV19

CDR3nt: TGTGCCAGCAGCTTAGTAGGGTTCCAGCCCCAGCATTTT
CDR3aa: CASSLVGFQPQHF
j_gene: TRBJ1-5
abundance: few
d_gene: .
v_gene: TRBV7-2

CDR3nt: TGTGCCAGCAGCATACGACTAGCGGGCCAAGAGACCCAGTACTTC
CDR3aa: CASSIRLAGQETQYF
j_gene: TRBJ2-5
abundance: few
d_gene: TRBD2
v_gene: TRBV5-4

CDR3nt: TGTGCCAGCCATCCCGCTACCAGGTCGGATACGCAGTATTTT
CDR3aa: CASHPATRSDTQYF
j_gene: TRBJ2-3
abundance: .
d_gene: .
v_gene: TRBV28

CDR3nt: TGTGCCAGCAGCGACAACAGCGGGAGTTCGACCGGGGAGCTGTTTTTT
CDR3aa: CASSDNSGSSTGELFF
j_gene: TRBJ2-2
abundance: .
d_gene: TRBD2
v_gene: TRBV5-4

CDR3nt: TGCGCCAGCAGTCGAGGGGCCGGGCCTACTGATGAAACTTTCTTT
CDR3aa: CASSRGAGPTDETFF
j_gene: TRBJ1-1
abundance: few
d_gene: .
v_gene: TRBV5-1

CDR3nt: TGTGCCAGCACCCCTGAAGGGTATTACGCTCAGCCCCAGCATTTT
CDR3aa: CASTPEGYYAQPQHF
j_gene: TRBJ1-5
abundance: .
d_gene: .
v_gene: TRBV6-6

CDR3nt: TGCAGCGTTGCGCACACTGAAGCTTTCTTT
CDR3aa: CSVAHTEAFF
j_gene: TRBJ1-1
abundance: few
d_gene: .
v_gene: TRBV29-1

CDR3nt: TGTGCCAGCAGTTCCCGGGGGGTAGGATCACCCCTCCACTTT
CDR3aa: CASSSRGVGSPLHF
j_gene: TRBJ1-6
abundance: .
d_gene: .
v_gene: TRBV27

CDR3nt: TGTGCCACCAGCAGAGATTCGCAGACTAATCAGCCCCAGCATTTT
CDR3aa: CATSRDSQTNQPQHF
j_gene: TRBJ1-5
abundance: few
d_gene: .
v_gene: TRBV15

CDR3nt: TGCGCCAGCAGCTTGGAGTTTAACACTGAAGCTTTCTTT
CDR3aa: CASSLEFNTEAFF
j_gene: TRBJ1-1
abundance: few
d_gene: .
v_gene: TRBV5-1

CDR3nt: TGCGCCAGCAGCCCCGGGACAGGGGGCACCAATTCACCCCTCCACTTT
CDR3aa: CASSPGTGGTNSPLHF
j_gene: TRBJ1-6
abundance: few
d_gene: TRBD1
v_gene: TRBV5-1

CDR3nt: TGTGCCAGCAGCCCGCGGGGGGACCCCTACAATGAGCAGTTCTTC
CDR3aa: CASSPRGDPYNEQFF
j_gene: TRBJ2-1
abundance: many
d_gene: TRBD2
v_gene: TRBV7-3

CDR3nt: TGCAGTGCCATCCGGTACAATGAGCAGTTCTTC
CDR3aa: CSAIRYNEQFF
j_gene: TRBJ2-1
abundance: few
d_gene: .
v_gene: TRBV20-1

CDR3nt: TGTGCCAGCACCCCGACAGGGACTGGGGCCAACGTCCTGACTTTC
CDR3aa: CASTPTGTGANVLTF
j_gene: TRBJ2-6
abundance: few
d_gene: TRBD1
v_gene: TRBV28

CDR3nt: TGCGCCAGCAGCCCATTGGGTAGGTCCTACGAGCAGTACTTC
CDR3aa: CASSPLGRSYEQYF
j_gene: TRBJ2-7
abundance: many
d_gene: .
v_gene: TRBV5-1

CDR3nt: TGTGCCAGCAGCGCCGGGACTAGCGGAAGCACAGATACGCAGTATTTT
CDR3aa: CASSAGTSGSTDTQYF
j_gene: TRBJ2-3
abundance: .
d_gene: TRBD2
v_gene: TRBV5-4

CDR3nt: TGTGCCAGCAGTGCGGGGCTCCTCTACGAGCAGTACTTC
CDR3aa: CASSAGLLYEQYF
j_gene: TRBJ2-7
abundance: few
d_gene: .
v_gene: TRBV2

CDR3nt: TGTGCCAGCAGCTTAGGACAGGGCGACATCTATGGCTACACCTTC
CDR3aa: CASSLGQGDIYGYTF
j_gene: TRBJ1-2
abundance: few
d_gene: TRBD1
v_gene: TRBV7-9

CDR3nt: TGCGCCAGCAGCCAAGACAATACCAACCAAGAGACCCAGTACTTC
CDR3aa: CASSQDNTNQETQYF
j_gene: TRBJ2-5
abundance: .
d_gene: .
v_gene: TRBV4-1

CDR3nt: TGTGCCTGTAACCGGGACAGGGGGGTTGGAACTGAAGCTTTCTTT
CDR3aa: CACNRDRGVGTEAFF
j_gene: TRBJ1-1
abundance: .
d_gene: TRBD1
v_gene: TRBV30

CDR3nt: TGTGCCACCGAGGGGAGGTCCAGTCTCAATGAGCAGTTCTTC
CDR3aa: CATEGRSSLNEQFF
j_gene: TRBJ2-1
abundance: few
d_gene: .
v_gene: TRBV7-9

CDR3nt: TGTGCCAGCAACCTGGGGACGCCGGGGACAACGCAGTATTTT
CDR3aa: CASNLGTPGTTQYF
j_gene: TRBJ2-3
abundance: .
d_gene: .
v_gene: TRBV7-2

CDR3nt: TGTGCCAGCAGCTCTCGACCGGTTGGGGAGCAGTTCTTC
CDR3aa: CASSSRPVGEQFF
j_gene: TRBJ2-1
abundance: few
d_gene: .
v_gene: TRBV7-6

CDR3nt: TGTGCCAGCAGCTTAGCCTTTGAGAATGAGCAGTTCTTC
CDR3aa: CASSLAFENEQFF
j_gene: TRBJ2-1
abundance: many
d_gene: .
v_gene: TRBV7-2

CDR3nt: TGTGCCAGCAGTCGGACAGGGGGCAGCTATGGCTACACCTTC
CDR3aa: CASSRTGGSYGYTF
j_gene: TRBJ1-2
abundance: few
d_gene: TRBD1
v_gene: TRBV2

CDR3nt: TGCGCCAGCAGCTCTAGCGCGACCCCACACAATGAGCAGTTCTTC
CDR3aa: CASSSSATPHNEQFF
j_gene: TRBJ2-1
abundance: .
d_gene: .
v_gene: TRBV5-1